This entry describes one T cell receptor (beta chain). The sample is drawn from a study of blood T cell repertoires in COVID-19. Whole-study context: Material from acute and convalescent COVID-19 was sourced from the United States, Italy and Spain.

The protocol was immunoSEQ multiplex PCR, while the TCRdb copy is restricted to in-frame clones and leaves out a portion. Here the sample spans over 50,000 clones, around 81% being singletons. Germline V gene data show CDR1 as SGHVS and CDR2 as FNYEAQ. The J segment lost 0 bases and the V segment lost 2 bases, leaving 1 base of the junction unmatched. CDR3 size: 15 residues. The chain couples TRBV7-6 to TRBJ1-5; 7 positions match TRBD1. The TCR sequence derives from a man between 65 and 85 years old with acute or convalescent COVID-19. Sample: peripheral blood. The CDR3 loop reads CASSLQGDSNQPQHF. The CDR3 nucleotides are TGTGCCAGCAGCTTACAGGGGGATAGCAATCAGCCCCAGCATTTT. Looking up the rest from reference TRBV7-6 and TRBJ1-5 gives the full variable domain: GAGVSQSPRYKVTKRGQDVALRCDPISGHVSLYWYRQALGQGPEFLTYFNYEAQQDKSGLPNDRFSAERPEGSISTLTIQRTEQRDSAMYRCASSLQGDSNQPQHFGDGTRLSIL.